Sequencing of this T cell receptor (beta chain) was carried out in a study of human T cells and chemical hapten exposure (dated by TCRdb to the early 2020s). Describing the broader study: For sensitization, 2% DPC in acetone was applied to a 2 cm by 2 cm area of upper inner arm skin. Peripheral blood TCR repertoire changes were tracked in vivo in alopecia patients during primary and secondary sensitization to the hapten diphenylcyclopropenone (DPC). Libraries were combined into a pool for sequencing, and differences in TCR yield between samples came mainly from small differences in library volumes within the pool. Patch testing was done on the upper back using Finn chambers containing 0.01% DPC, and results were scored after 6 days according to International Contact Dermatitis Research Group standards. Blood samples were taken from patients before sensitization (week 0) and then at 2, 6 and about 24 weeks after DPC sensitization. Throughout the study period of around 25 weeks, patients also received therapeutic DPC doses to the scalp every week. Most of the patients in the cohort were female, and the cohort covered alopecia areata with under or over 50% scalp involvement, alopecia totalis and alopecia universalis. For TCR sequencing, blood came from 25 to 35 alopecia patients at anywhere from one to four time points (pre-sensitization, 2, 6 and 24 weeks). Broad study findings and their caveats: After repeated subsampling, the strength of the expansion versus patch-test correlation and the threshold at which it became significant changed. Patch test score was positively correlated with the number of PT1 expanded TCRs, with significance at thresholds 8, 16 and 32 but not at 4. Alopecia, a presumed autoimmune disease, was present in all patients, so the immune response of the patients might differ from that of healthy individuals. Significantly more large CDR3 similarity clusters were formed by expanded TCRs than by pre-sensitization or healthy control sets, consistent with antigen-driven responses. DPC sensitization did not change the number of TCRs with a frequency above 1 in 1000, and there was no evidence of changes in global repertoire structure.

V gives up 0 bases and J gives up 7 bases, and the segment between their germline ends measures 9 bases. The CDR3, cysteine through phenylalanine, is 13 amino acids long. Just the 39-base CDR3 DNA is kept, in frame starting at base 1. Concerning this clonotype itself: Its recognized antigen is unknown. No base-level quality is on record; no much larger clone is a single base apart.

To prepare the library, RACE was applied. The reads were generated on a NextSeq 500. Library preparation attached unique molecular identifiers to individual cDNA molecules for quantitative, reproducible TCR counting. Each blood RNA sample was used to sequence both TCR alpha and TCR beta chains. The authors processed their data as follows. A median of approximately 100,000 TCRs per sample was observed, with a range of about 20,000 to 750,000. The Decombinator software suite was used to annotate V, J and CDR3 in the TCR reads. To make PS versus PT1 abundance plots, every sample was subsampled to the same number of TCRs (28,000). TCRs were defined as expanded if absent before sensitization and observed at least eight times at the 2-week time point. TCRdb reanalyzed the raw reads on its own, using fastp at Q25 for trimming and MiXCR for clone calling, and kept in-frame beta chains. Rows matching on CDR3 protein sequence are summarized as one entry with the most common DNA and genes. These V and J calls originate from TCRdb's pipeline instead of the authors' own analysis. In this sample the table shows about 170,000 distinct CDR3 sequences, around 30% of which occur a single time. The ten largest make up 2.1% of the sample.

The time point label corresponds to: patch test 3, about 24 weeks after DPC sensitization. What the treatment or condition label conveys for this sample: therapeutic diphenylcyclopropenone sensitization with weekly scalp DPC. Blood at each patch-test visit was drawn before the patch test was applied. To be eligible, patients had to be aged 18 to 70, diagnosed with alopecia and judged suitable for DPC therapy, while pregnant patients were excluded. Total RNA was extracted from unfractionated whole blood collected in Tempus Blood RNA tubes. The clonotype comes from a woman aged 18-29 years with alopecia areata. Some clones in this sample may be carry-over from other donors' samples. The sample here was whole blood, taken in connection with sensitization to the hapten diphenylcyclopropenone (DPC). Rearrangement joined TRBV12-3 or TRBV12-4 to TRBJ1-1, and possibly TRBD1, on 5 matching bases. The DNA sequence is given as TGTGCCAGCAGTTTAGCGCGGGGCGGTGAAGCTTTCTTT. This yields the protein CASSLARGGEAFF.